The 6 T cell receptor beta chains listed next were all sequenced from one sample in a study of metastatic and nonmetastatic thyroid tumors (TCRdb year 2020). Before undergoing thyroid surgery, none of the patients had been given any kind of treatment. Library construction relied on PCR. The sequencer listed for this sample is Illumina HiSeq 4000. The raw public data were reprocessed by TCRdb itself: fastp quality trimming at Q25, MiXCR clonotype calling, in-frame beta chains only. This sample gives some 20,000 clones in total; approximately 40% of them show up just once. Approximately 29% of the sample goes to the ten largest clones. Sequencing was performed on tumor tissue. These receptors were taken from a female donor with papillary thyroid cancer or a benign thyroid nodule (not recorded which). Some clones in this sample may be carry-over from other donors' samples.

CDR3 coding DNA: TGTGCCAGTAGTATTTCGGCAAGCTACATGAACACTGAAGCTTTCTTT. Translated: CASSISASYMNTEAFF. The V and J genes are TRBV19 and TRBJ1-1, with D hard to call. The CDR3 is 16 residues long. Trimming removed 3 bases at V and 0 bases at J, with 14 bases between. Looked up from germline, CDR1 is LNHDA and CDR2 is SQIVND (reference sequence).

This clone was observed a handful of times. This chain joins TRBV19 and TRBJ1-5; D remains unclear. This CDR3 has 13 amino acids. The V end lost 7 bases, the J end lost 2 bases, and 9 bases lay between the germline ends. Germline V gene lookup returns CDR1 LNHDA and CDR2 SQIVND (reference sequence). The CDR3, as DNA: TGTGCCAGTACTACCGTCGGCAATCAGCCCCAGCATTTT. It yields the protein CASTTVGNQPQHF.

This clone was observed a few times. This chain links TRBV12-3 or TRBV12-4 with TRBJ1-2, with TRBD1 identical over 8 bases. CDR3 size: 13 residues. With V trimmed by 6 bases and J by 6 bases, 6 bases remained unmatched. The CDR3 DNA reads as TGTGCCAGCAGCCCGGGCAGGGGGCATGGCTACACCTTC. Amino acids: CASSPGRGHGYTF.

This clone was detected a few times. The rearrangement links TRBV12-3 or TRBV12-4 to TRBJ2-1; D tentatively fits TRBD1 or TRBD2 (6 bases each). Trimming took off 9 bases at V and 5 bases at J, with 14 bases between the two ends. The CDR3 is 13 amino acids. CDR3 in DNA: TGTGCCAGTAGATGGGGGGCCCACAATGAGCAGTTCTTC. It specifies CASRWGAHNEQFF.

This clone came up a few times. The J gene is TRBJ1-2, the V gene TRBV6-4; possibly TRBD1 for D (5 bases). Per the germline V gene, CDR1 is MRHNA and CDR2 is SNTAGT. The CDR3 sequence is 14 residues long. Trimming took 2 bases from V and 1 from J, leaving 8 bases between them. The CDR3 sequence is CASSDRGDNYGYTF. The CDR3 nucleotides are TGTGCCAGCAGTGACAGGGGTGATAACTATGGCTACACCTTC.

V and J are TRBV7-8 and TRBJ2-7, with D possibly being TRBD1 or TRBD2 (7 bases each). The CDR3 covers 15 residues. The germline V and J ends were trimmed by 2 bases and 3 bases, with 14 bases remaining between them. Per germline, CDR1 SGHVS and CDR2 FQNEAQ. The CDR3 DNA follows: TGTGCCAGCAGCTTACAGGCAGGGGGGGTCTACGAGCAGTACTTC. Translating it yields CASSLQAGGVYEQYF.